The 28 T cell receptor beta chains presented below share a single source sample, sequenced in a study of monozygotic twins with inflammatory bowel disease. TCRdb reprocessed the 5' RACE reads, keeping one entry per CDR3 protein, no DNA. The sample totals fewer than 450,000 distinct CDR3 sequences. The sample was blood. These receptors all come from a human donor with ulcerative colitis or Crohn's disease, or a healthy co-twin of an affected twin (not recorded which).

The rearrangement uses TRBV5-1 and TRBJ2-5. The germline V gene has CDR1 SGHRS and CDR2 YFSETQ. There are 14 residues in the CDR3. The CDR3 region is CASSLMTSQETQYF.

This sequence joins TRBV24-1 and TRBJ2-7; the D call from TCRdb, TRBD1, cannot be confirmed without DNA. Germline CDR1 and CDR2: KGHDR and SFDVKD. The CDR3 loop spans 15 amino acids. CDR3 amino acids: CATSDPRTGGIEQYF.

The chain uses TRBV28 and TRBJ2-7. Germline V lookup: CDR1 MDHEN, CDR2 SYDVKM. The CDR3 spans 13 residues. The CDR3 sequence is CASSLSQWGEQYF. The whole variable domain, filled in from reference TRBV28 and TRBJ2-7, reads DVKVTQSSRYLVKRTGEKVFLECVQDMDHENMFWYRQDPGLGLRLIYFSYDVKMKEKGDIPEGYSVSREKKERFSLILESASTNQTSMYLCASSLSQWGEQYFGPGTRLTVT.

The V and J genes are TRBV5-1 and TRBJ2-1; there is no DNA to check the TCRdb D call of TRBD2. This CDR3 has 17 residues. From germline, CDR1 is SGHRS and CDR2 YFSETQ. Here the CDR3 reads CASSLGLIGQIIREQFF.

V and J are TRBV12-2 and TRBJ1-2; checking the TCRdb D call of TRBD1 is not possible without DNA. TRBV12-2 is assigned pseudogene status. There are 12 residues in the CDR3. The CDR3 reads CASRFPGDGYTF.

This chain links TRBV7-2 with TRBJ1-2. Germline CDR1 SGHTA, CDR2 FQGNSA. The CDR3 is 14 residues long. The CDR3 is CASSLGGATYGYTF.

The chain employs TRBV4-1 and TRBJ1-6; TCRdb designates TRBD1, a call that cannot be tested without DNA. The CDR3 length is 16 residues. Germline V gene data show CDR1 as MGHRA and CDR2 as YSYEKL. CDR3 amino acids: CASSQDGTGTYSPLHF.

The CDR3 is CASSYPGSTDTQYF. The genes are TRBV28 and TRBJ2-3. Germline V lookup: CDR1 MDHEN, CDR2 SYDVKM. The CDR3 sequence is 14 residues long.

V gene TRBV4-2 combines with J gene TRBJ2-1; TCRdb proposes TRBD2, but this gene call is untestable without DNA. The germline V gene encodes CDR1 LGHNA and CDR2 YNFKEQ. The length of the CDR3 is 19 residues. Here the CDR3 reads CASSQDPYIGAGGHNEQFF.

The J gene is TRBJ1-5, the V gene TRBV22-1; TCRdb indicates TRBD1, and absent DNA this call remains unverified. TRBV22-1 is flagged as a pseudogene. The CDR3 sequence is 15 residues long. CDR3 protein: CPGSASIQGCQPQHF.

The chain combines TRBV7-6 with TRBJ1-1; the TRBD1 assignment by TCRdb is unverifiable without DNA. Germline-derived CDR1 and CDR2 are SGHVS and FNYEAQ. The CDR3 is 16 amino acids. CDR3 in amino acids: CASSLRVGTANTEAFF.

The chain uses TRBV6-5 and TRBJ2-3. Germline CDR1 and CDR2: MNHEY and SVGAGI. This CDR3 comprises 12 residues. CDR3 sequence: CASSYNTDTQYF.

This rearrangement joins TRBV28 to TRBJ2-4. From germline, CDR1 is MDHEN and CDR2 SYDVKM. The CDR3 length is 11 residues. CDR3 loop: CASSRKNIQYF.

The chain joins TRBV5-1 to TRBJ2-5; TCRdb indicates TRBD2, and absent DNA this call remains unverified. The germline gives CDR1 SGHRS, CDR2 YFSETQ. CDR3 length: 15 amino acids. The CDR3 spells CASSETSGGAETQYF. Looking up the rest from reference TRBV5-1 and TRBJ2-5 gives the full variable domain: KAGVTQTPRYLIKTRGQQVTLSCSPISGHRSVSWYQQTPGQGLQFLFEYFSETQRNKGNFPGRFSGRQFSNSRSEMNVSTLELGDSALYLCASSETSGGAETQYFGPGTRLLVL.

This chain joins TRBV2 and TRBJ1-3; without DNA, the TCRdb call of TRBD1 cannot be checked. The CDR3 consists of 15 residues. Germline V gives CDR1 SNHLY, CDR2 FYNNEI. CDR3 protein: CASSEVGGSGNTIYF.

The V call is TRBV2, the J call TRBJ2-1. The CDR3 is 16 amino acids. Germline CDR1 is SNHLY and CDR2 is FYNNEI. This CDR3 is CASCDEAWSSYNEQFF.

This CDR3 reads CASSSGGLSFSYNEQFF. The chain carries TRBV7-9 and TRBJ2-1; TCRdb's assignment of TRBD2 cannot be checked, as there is no DNA. Germline V CDR1 and CDR2: SEHNR, FQNEAQ (reference sequence). The CDR3 sequence is 17 residues long.

The chain combines TRBV9 with TRBJ1-2; without DNA, the TCRdb call of TRBD1 cannot be checked. The CDR3 spans 13 residues. CDR1 and CDR2 (germline): SGDLS, YYNGEE. The CDR3: CASSVAPGDGYTF. Full variable domain (remainder filled in from reference TRBV9 and TRBJ1-2): DSGVTQTPKHLITATGQRVTLRCSPRSGDLSVYWYQQSLDQGLQFLIQYYNGEERAKGNILERFSAQQFPDLHSELNLSSLELGDSALYFCASSVAPGDGYTFGSGTRLTVV.

The chain combines TRBV5-1 with TRBJ2-7; absent DNA, TCRdb's TRBD1 call cannot be checked. Per germline, CDR1 SGHRS and CDR2 YFSETQ. This CDR3 contains 15 residues. The chain's CDR3 is CASGPGTGPFGEQYF. The variable domain in full, with the rest retrieved from reference TRBV5-1 and TRBJ2-7, is KAGVTQTPRYLIKTRGQQVTLSCSPISGHRSVSWYQQTPGQGLQFLFEYFSETQRNKGNFPGRFSGRQFSNSRSEMNVSTLELGDSALYLCASGPGTGPFGEQYFGPGTRLTVT.

The V gene is TRBV3-1, the J gene TRBJ2-7; checking the TCRdb D call of TRBD1 is not possible without DNA. This CDR3 spans 15 amino acids. CDR1 and CDR2 from the germline V gene are LGHDT and YNNKEL (reference sequence). The CDR3 sequence is CASSHPMDRTYEQYF.

This chain links TRBV20-1 with TRBJ2-1. The CDR3 totals 12 residues. The V gene's germline CDR1 is DFQATT and CDR2 SNEGSKA (reference sequence). The CDR3 reads CSARDQVGEQFF.

The rearrangement joins TRBV27 to TRBJ2-2. Germline V gene sequence: CDR1 MNHEY, CDR2 SMNVEV (reference sequence). This CDR3 region has 14 residues. The CDR3 protein is CASRGQINTGELFF.

J is TRBJ2-4 and V is TRBV20-1; absent DNA, TCRdb's TRBD1 call cannot be checked. CDR1 and CDR2 (germline): DFQATT, SNEGSKA (reference sequence). This CDR3 region has 11 residues. CDR3: CSAARSGIQYF.

The chain employs TRBV29-1 and TRBJ2-2; as DNA is missing, the TRBD1 call by TCRdb cannot be tested. The CDR3 has 14 residues. Germline CDR1 SQVTM, CDR2 ANQGSEA. The CDR3 region is CSAARGADTGELFF.

The V call is TRBV15, the J call TRBJ2-2; TCRdb returns TRBD1, unconfirmable since there is no DNA. Germline CDR1 LNHNV, CDR2 YYDKDF (reference sequence). This CDR3 comprises 13 residues. The chain's CDR3 is CATRDRDTGELFF. Drawing the rest from reference TRBV15 and TRBJ2-2, the complete variable domain is DAMVIQNPRYQVTQFGKPVTLSCSQTLNHNVMYWYQQKSSQAPKLLFHYYDKDFNNEADTPDNFQSRRPNTSFCFLDIRSPGLGDTAMYLCATRDRDTGELFFGEGSRLTVL.

The rearrangement joins TRBV4-2 to TRBJ2-5. Germline values: CDR1 LGHNA, CDR2 YNFKEQ. CDR3 length: 14 amino acids. Here the CDR3 reads CASSQAGTQETQYF.

J is TRBJ1-5 and V is TRBV7-2. Germline V gene lookup returns CDR1 SGHTA and CDR2 FQGNSA. The CDR3 sequence is 13 residues long. The CDR3 reads CASSQHPNQPQHF.

The rearrangement joins TRBV6-2 or TRBV6-3 to TRBJ1-5; no DNA is available, so the TRBD1 call from TCRdb remains unchecked. Germline V gene lookup returns CDR1 MNHEY and CDR2 SVGEGT. This CDR3 has 16 amino acids. This CDR3 is CASSPRSTGFGQPQHF.